This entry describes one T cell receptor beta chain. TCRdb's table, derived via immunoSEQ multiplex PCR, lists solely in-frame clones and lacks some. The sample has approximately 250,000 clones, roughly 88% seen once. This sample is part of a study of blood T cell repertoires in COVID-19. Study overall: Spain, Italy and the United States supplied samples that represented acute and convalescent COVID-19.

Input material: peripheral blood. The clonotype comes from a man aged 25 to 40 who had recovered from COVID-19.

CDR3 sequence (DNA): TGCAGTGCTAGTTACGGGGGTGATACCGGGGAGCTGTTTTTT. Protein sequence: CSASYGGDTGELFF. The chain has TRBV20-1 and TRBJ2-2; possible D gene TRBD2, 6 bases. The CDR3 extends over 14 amino acids. Per the germline V gene, CDR1 is DFQATT and CDR2 is SNEGSKA (reference sequence). Trimming removed 3 bases at V and 5 bases at J, with 13 bases between.